This T cell receptor (beta chain) was observed in a study of a mutant IDH1 vaccine in newly diagnosed glioma. Regarding time point: week 35, safety follow-up. The vaccine gave 300 ug of a 20-mer mutant IDH1 peptide subcutaneously per dose. The protocol was immunoSEQ multiplex PCR, while the TCRdb copy is restricted to in-frame clones and leaves out a portion. The table lists about 32,000 clones, 81% of them singletons, with 15% to 19% in the top ten. V gave up 3 bases and J gave up 5 bases, with 16 bases separating them. The germline gives CDR1 MGHRA, CDR2 YSYEKL. The CDR3 totals 15 residues. Points on this clone: Its specificity is unknown.

This chain links TRBV4-1 with TRBJ2-5; D is perhaps TRBD1 or TRBD2 (5 bases each). The starting material was PBMCs, obtained from a glioma patient whose treatment included an IDH1 peptide vaccine. This TCR came from a man aged 30-40 years with glioma. The CDR3 DNA sequence: TGCGCCAGCAGCCAGGGGGACGGGGCAGGGGAGACCCAGTACTTC. This translates into CASSQGDGAGETQYF.